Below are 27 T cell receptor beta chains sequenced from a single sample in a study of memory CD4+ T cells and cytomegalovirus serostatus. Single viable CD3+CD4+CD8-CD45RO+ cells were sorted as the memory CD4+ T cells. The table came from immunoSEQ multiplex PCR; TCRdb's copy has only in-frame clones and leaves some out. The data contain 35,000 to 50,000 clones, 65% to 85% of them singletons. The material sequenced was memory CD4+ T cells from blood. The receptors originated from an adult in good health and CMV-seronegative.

In DNA form, the CDR3 reads TGCAGCGCCAAGGGGACCCAGGGCCCCTACAATGAGCAGTTCTTC. The encoded protein is CSAKGTQGPYNEQFF. The chain combines TRBV29-1 with TRBJ2-1; D may match TRBD1 or TRBD2 (5 bases each). The CDR3 spans 15 residues. CDR1 and CDR2 from the germline V gene are SQVTM and ANQGSEA. V was shortened by 7 bases and J by 2 bases, with 18 bases between the two germline ends.

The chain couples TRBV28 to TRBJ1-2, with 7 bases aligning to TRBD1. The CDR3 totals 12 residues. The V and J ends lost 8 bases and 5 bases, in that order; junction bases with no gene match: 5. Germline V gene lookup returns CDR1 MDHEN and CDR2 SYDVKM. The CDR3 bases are TGTGCCAGCGGCGACAGGGATTATGGCTACACCTTC. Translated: CASGDRDYGYTF.

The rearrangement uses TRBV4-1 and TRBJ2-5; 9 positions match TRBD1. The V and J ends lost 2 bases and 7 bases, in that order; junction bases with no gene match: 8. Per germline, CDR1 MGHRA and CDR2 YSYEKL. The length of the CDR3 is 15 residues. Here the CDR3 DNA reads TGCGCCAGCAGCCAACGGCCGGGACAGGGAGCGACCCAGTACTTC. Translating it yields CASSQRPGQGATQYF.

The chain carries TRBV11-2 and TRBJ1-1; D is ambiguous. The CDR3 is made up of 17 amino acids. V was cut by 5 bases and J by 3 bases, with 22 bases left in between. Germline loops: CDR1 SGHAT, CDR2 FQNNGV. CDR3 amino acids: CASSPPIFRAKDTEAFF. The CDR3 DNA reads TGTGCCAGCAGCCCCCCTATTTTCCGGGCGAAAGACACTGAAGCTTTCTTT.

CDR3 bases: TGCGCCAGCACGCCCTCAATGAACACCGGGGAGCTGTTTTTT. Amino acid sequence: CASTPSMNTGELFF. This chain uses TRBV5-1 with TRBJ2-2; D not certain. CDR3 length: 14 amino acids. The germline gives CDR1 SGHRS, CDR2 YFSETQ. V lost 6 bases, J lost 1 base, and 10 bases lay in between.

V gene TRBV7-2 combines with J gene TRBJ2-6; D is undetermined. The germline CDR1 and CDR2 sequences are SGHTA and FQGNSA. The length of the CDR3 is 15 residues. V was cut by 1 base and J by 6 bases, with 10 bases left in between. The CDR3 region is CASSLEYPSANVLTF. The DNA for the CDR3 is TGTGCCAGCAGCTTAGAATATCCTTCGGCCAACGTCCTGACTTTC.

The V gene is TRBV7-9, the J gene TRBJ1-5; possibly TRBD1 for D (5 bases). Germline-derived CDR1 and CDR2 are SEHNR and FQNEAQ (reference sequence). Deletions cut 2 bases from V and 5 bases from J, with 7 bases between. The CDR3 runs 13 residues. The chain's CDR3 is CASSLWGDQPQHF. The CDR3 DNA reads TGTGCCAGCAGCTTATGGGGGGATCAGCCCCAGCATTTT.

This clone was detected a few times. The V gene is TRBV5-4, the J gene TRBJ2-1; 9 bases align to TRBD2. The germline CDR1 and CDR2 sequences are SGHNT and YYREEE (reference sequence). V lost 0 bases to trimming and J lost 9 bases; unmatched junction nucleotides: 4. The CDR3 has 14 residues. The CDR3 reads CASSLVAGEPEQFF. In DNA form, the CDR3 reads TGTGCCAGCAGCTTGGTAGCGGGGGAGCCTGAGCAGTTCTTC.

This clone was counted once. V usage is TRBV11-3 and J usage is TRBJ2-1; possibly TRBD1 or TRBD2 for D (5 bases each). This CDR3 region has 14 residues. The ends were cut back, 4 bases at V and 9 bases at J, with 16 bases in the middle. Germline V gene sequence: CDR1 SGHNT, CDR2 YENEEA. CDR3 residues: CASSSHGEGREQFF. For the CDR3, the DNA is TGTGCCAGCAGCTCGCACGGAGAGGGACGTGAGCAGTTCTTC. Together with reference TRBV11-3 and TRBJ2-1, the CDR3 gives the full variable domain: EAGVVQSPRYKIIEKKQPVAFWCNPISGHNTLYWYLQNLGQGPELLIRYENEEAVDDSQLPKDRFSAERLKGVDSTLKIQPAELGDSAVYLCASSSHGEGREQFFGPGTRLTVL.

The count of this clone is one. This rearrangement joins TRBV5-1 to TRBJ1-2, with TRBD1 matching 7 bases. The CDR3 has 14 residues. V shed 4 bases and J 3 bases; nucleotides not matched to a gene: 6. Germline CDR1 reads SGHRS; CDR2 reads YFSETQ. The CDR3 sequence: CASSIATGDYGYTF. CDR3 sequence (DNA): TGCGCCAGCAGCATAGCTACAGGGGACTATGGCTACACCTTC.

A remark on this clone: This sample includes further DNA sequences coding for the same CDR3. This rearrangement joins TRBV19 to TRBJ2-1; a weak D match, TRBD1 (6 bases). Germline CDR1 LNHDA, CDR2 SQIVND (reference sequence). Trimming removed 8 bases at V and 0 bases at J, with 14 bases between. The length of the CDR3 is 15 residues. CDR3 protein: CASRPDRSSYNEQFF. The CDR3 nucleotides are TGTGCCAGTCGACCTGACAGGAGCTCCTACAATGAGCAGTTCTTC.

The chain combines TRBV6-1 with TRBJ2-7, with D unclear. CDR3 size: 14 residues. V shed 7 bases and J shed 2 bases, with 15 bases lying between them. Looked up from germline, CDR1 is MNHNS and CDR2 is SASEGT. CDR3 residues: CASKGFGLTYEQYF. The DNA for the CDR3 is TGTGCCAGCAAGGGTTTCGGCCTAACCTACGAGCAGTACTTC.

For the CDR3, the DNA is TGCGCCAGCAGCTTGGAGACCTGGGGGTCTGGTTCACCCCTCCACTTT. Translating gives CASSLETWGSGSPLHF. The chain recombines TRBV5-1 with TRBJ1-6, with D possibly TRBD1 on 5 matching bases. Germline V CDR1 and CDR2: SGHRS, YFSETQ. The germline V and J ends were trimmed by 0 bases and 9 bases, with 16 bases remaining between them. The CDR3 length is 16 residues.

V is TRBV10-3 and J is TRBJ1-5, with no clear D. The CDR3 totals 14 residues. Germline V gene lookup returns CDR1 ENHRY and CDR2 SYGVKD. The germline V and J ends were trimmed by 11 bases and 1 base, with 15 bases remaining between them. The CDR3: CAVGAERSNQPQHF. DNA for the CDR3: TGTGCCGTCGGAGCCGAAAGAAGCAATCAGCCCCAGCATTTT.

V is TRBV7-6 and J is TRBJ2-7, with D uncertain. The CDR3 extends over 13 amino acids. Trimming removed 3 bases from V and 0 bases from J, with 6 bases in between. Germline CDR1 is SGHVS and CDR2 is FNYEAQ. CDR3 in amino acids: CASSLASSYEQYF. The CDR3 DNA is TGTGCCAGCAGCTTGGCAAGCTCCTACGAGCAGTACTTC.

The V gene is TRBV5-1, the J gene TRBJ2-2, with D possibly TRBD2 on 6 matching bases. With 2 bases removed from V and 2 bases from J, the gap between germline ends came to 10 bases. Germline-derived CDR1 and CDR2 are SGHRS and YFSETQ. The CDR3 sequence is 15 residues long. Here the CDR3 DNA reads TGCGCCAGCAGCTTCCCCGGGACTAACACCGGGGAGCTGTTTTTT. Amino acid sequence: CASSFPGTNTGELFF. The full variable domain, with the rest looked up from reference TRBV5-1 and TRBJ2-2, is KAGVTQTPRYLIKTRGQQVTLSCSPISGHRSVSWYQQTPGQGLQFLFEYFSETQRNKGNFPGRFSGRQFSNSRSEMNVSTLELGDSALYLCASSFPGTNTGELFFGEGSRLTVL.

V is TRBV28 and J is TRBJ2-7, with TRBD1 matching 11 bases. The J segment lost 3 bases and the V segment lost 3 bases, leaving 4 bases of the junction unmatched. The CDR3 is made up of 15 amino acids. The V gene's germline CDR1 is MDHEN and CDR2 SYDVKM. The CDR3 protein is CASSFTGTGGYEQYF. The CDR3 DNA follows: TGTGCCAGCAGTTTCACCGGGACAGGGGGCTACGAGCAGTACTTC.

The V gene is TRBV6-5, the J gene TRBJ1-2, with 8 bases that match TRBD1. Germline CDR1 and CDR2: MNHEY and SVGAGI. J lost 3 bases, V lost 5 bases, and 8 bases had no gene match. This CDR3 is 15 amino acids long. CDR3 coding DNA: TGTGCCAGCAGTACCTGGACAGGGTCTGACTATGGCTACACCTTC. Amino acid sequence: CASSTWTGSDYGYTF.

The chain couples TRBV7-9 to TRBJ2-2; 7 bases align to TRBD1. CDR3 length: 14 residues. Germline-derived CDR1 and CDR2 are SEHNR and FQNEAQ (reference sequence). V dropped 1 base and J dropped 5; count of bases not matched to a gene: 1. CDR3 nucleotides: TGTGCCAGCAGCTTAGAGGGGGCAACCGGGGAGCTGTTTTTT. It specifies CASSLEGATGELFF.

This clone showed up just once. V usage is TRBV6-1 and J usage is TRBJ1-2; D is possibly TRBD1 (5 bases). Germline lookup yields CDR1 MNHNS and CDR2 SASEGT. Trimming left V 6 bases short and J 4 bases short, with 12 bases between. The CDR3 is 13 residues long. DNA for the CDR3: TGTGCCAGCAGCGTCGGGGGGAGCTATGGCTACACCTTC. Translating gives CASSVGGSYGYTF.

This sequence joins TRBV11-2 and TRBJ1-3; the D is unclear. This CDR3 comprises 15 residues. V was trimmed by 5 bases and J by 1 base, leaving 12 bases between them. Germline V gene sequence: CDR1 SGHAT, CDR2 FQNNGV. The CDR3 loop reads CASSQDGVSGNTIYF. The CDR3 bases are TGTGCCAGCAGCCAAGATGGGGTTTCTGGAAACACCATATATTTT. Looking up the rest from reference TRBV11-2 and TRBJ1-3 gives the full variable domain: EAGVAQSPRYKIIEKRQSVAFWCNPISGHATLYWYQQILGQGPKLLIQFQNNGVVDDSQLPKDRFSAERLKGVDSTLKIQPAKLEDSAVYLCASSQDGVSGNTIYFGEGSWLTVV.

The DNA for the CDR3 is TGTGCCAGCAGCTTATTACAGGGGAGCGGCGCTGAAGCTTTCTTT. Translated, it gives CASSLLQGSGAEAFF. This sequence joins TRBV7-9 and TRBJ1-1, with TRBD1 matching over 7 bases. The length of the CDR3 is 15 residues. J was trimmed by 6 bases and V by 2 bases; bases with no gene match: 9. Germline V gene data show CDR1 as SEHNR and CDR2 as FQNEAQ (reference sequence).

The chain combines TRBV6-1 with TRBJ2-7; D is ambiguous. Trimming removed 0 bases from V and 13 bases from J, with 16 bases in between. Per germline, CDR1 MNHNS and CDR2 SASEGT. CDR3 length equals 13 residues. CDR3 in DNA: TGTGCCAGCAGTGAAGCGACCGGGCAGCGACTCTACTTC. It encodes CASSEATGQRLYF.

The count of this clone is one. Written as DNA, the CDR3 is TGTGCCAGCAGTTTGAATGAGGGGGACATTCAGTACTTC. The encoded protein is CASSLNEGDIQYF. The chain is built from TRBV2 and TRBJ2-4, with D tentatively TRBD1 (6 bases). Germline loops: CDR1 SNHLY, CDR2 FYNNEI. The V and J ends lost 5 bases and 8 bases respectively, with 13 bases between them. This CDR3 region has 13 residues. Based on the CDR3 plus reference TRBV2 and TRBJ2-4, the full variable domain is EPEVTQTPSHQVTQMGQEVILRCVPISNHLYFYWYRQILGQKVEFLVSFYNNEISEKSEIFDDQFSVERPDGSNFTLKIRSTKLEDSAMYFCASSLNEGDIQYFGAGTRLSVL.

CDR3 residues: CAISANAGHSTDTQYF. The CDR3 region has the DNA TGTGCCATCAGTGCCAATGCGGGACACAGCACAGATACGCAGTATTTT. The chain recombines TRBV10-3 with TRBJ2-3, with D perhaps matching TRBD1 or TRBD2 (6 bases each). CDR1 ENHRY and CDR2 SYGVKD come from the germline V gene. This CDR3 contains 16 residues. V was clipped by 4 bases and J by 0 bases, with 14 bases between them.

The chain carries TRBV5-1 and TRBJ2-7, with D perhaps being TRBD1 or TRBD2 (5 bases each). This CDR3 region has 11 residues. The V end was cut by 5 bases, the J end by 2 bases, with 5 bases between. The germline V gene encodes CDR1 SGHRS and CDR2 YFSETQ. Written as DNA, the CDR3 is TGCGCCAGCAGGGGGGCCTACGAGCAGTACTTC. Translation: CASRGAYEQYF.

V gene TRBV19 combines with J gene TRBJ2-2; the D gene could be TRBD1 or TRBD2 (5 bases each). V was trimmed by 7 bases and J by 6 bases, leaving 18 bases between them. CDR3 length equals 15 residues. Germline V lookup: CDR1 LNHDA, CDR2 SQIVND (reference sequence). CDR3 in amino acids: CASILGVKGPGELFF. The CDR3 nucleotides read TGTGCCAGTATCCTGGGGGTAAAAGGCCCCGGGGAGCTGTTTTTT.